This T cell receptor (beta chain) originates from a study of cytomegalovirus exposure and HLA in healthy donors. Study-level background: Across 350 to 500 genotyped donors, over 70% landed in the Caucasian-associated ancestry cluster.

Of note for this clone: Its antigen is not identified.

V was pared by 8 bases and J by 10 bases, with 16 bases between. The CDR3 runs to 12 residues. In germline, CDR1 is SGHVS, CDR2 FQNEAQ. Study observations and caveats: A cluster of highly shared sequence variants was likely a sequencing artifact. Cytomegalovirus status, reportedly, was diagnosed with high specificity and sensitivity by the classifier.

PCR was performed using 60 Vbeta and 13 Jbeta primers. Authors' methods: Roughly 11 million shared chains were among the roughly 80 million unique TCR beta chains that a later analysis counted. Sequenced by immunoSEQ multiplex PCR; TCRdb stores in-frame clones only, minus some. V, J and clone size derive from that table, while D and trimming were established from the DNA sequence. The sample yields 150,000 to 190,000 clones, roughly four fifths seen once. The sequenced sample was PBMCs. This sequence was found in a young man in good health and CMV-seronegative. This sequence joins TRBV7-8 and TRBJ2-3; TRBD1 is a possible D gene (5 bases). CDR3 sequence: CASSVVGAAQYF. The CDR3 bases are TGTGCCAGCTCAGTGGTAGGGGCCGCGCAGTATTTT.